The present T cell receptor (beta chain) was sequenced within a study of monozygotic twins with cystic fibrosis listed by TCRdb under 2021. Context from the whole study: Barcoded libraries were prepared with roughly 16 PCR cycles from roughly 3 micrograms of fragmented DNA. On the day blood was drawn, the twins' weight-for-height and FEVPerc (FEV1 disease centile) were ranked against those of the 1,060 cohort participants. Data for three of the twin pairs had previously been reported in another context. To gauge how much genetics shapes V and J gene usage, the researchers compared TCR beta repertoires both within and across 16 monozygotic twin pairs who have cystic fibrosis. The cohort comprised ten female and six male twin pairs aged about 2.0 to 36.4 years, median about 9.4 years, mostly children and adolescents. Points the paper makes about the study in general: Simpson clonality was found to be generally low (median approximately 0.009), suggesting a naive-dominated repertoire, although higher clonality was observed in the most severely affected patients. The cohort was small, and no association was found between shared CDR3 numbers and age, concordance or disease severity. Significantly higher nucleotide-identical clonotype sharing was observed within monozygotic CF twin pairs than between unrelated CF individuals (P = 0.000026, Mann-Whitney). In 13 of 16 pairs, V gene usage most closely resembled the co-twin's, and the same held for J usage in 8 of 16 pairs, a pattern suggesting genetic constraints.

TCR beta CDR3 regions were amplified by multiplex PCR with the immunoSEQ immune profiling system according to the manufacturer's instructions. An Illumina NextSeq system was used for sequencing. The authors processed their data as follows. Sequence data were processed on the immunoSEQ Analyzer platform, and clonality was calculated as the square root of Simpson's index of productive rearrangements. Similarity in V and J usage was measured by Jensen-Shannon distance, and OLGA was used to compute CDR3 generation probabilities. The immuneACCESS database (August 2020) and VDJdb (December 2020) were searched for shared CDR3 sequences. TCRdb took this table from immuneACCESS and kept in-frame rearrangements with V and J called. Such tables lack part of the clones; where checked against another copy, unresolved V genes explain under half of the gap, and the rest is unexplained. V, J and clone size were drawn from that table, and D and trimming were deduced from the DNA. For this sample the table gives around 14,000 clones, of which roughly 98% were detected only once. The biggest ten clones account for around 0.37% of the sample.

The junction shows trimming of 6 bases on V and 7 bases on J, plus 18 bases between the germline ends. In the germline V gene, CDR1 corresponds to MNHEY and CDR2 to SVGAGI. The CDR3 sequence holds 14 residues, the cysteine and phenylalanine included. Of all the DNA, just the CDR3 is kept, 42 bases in frame from base 1. The twin pairs came from the European Cystic Fibrosis Twin and Sibling Study Cohort, a cohort that recruited patients from over a hundred CF clinics across 14 European countries. Zygosity and CFTR genotype were verified in-house, with zygosity tested by multiplex PCR of nine short tandem repeat loci. Peripheral blood was sampled from each twin, with clinical parameters recorded on the day of blood sampling. Phenol/chloroform extraction was used to isolate genomic DNA from peripheral blood cells, and the DNA was then kept in TE buffer at 4 degrees C. On this clone itself: Its antigen is currently not known. No quality values exist for individual bases; no much larger clone is one base distant.

This TCR derives from a girl aged 2 to 9 with cystic fibrosis. The material sequenced was blood. The V and J genes are TRBV6-5 and TRBJ2-5, and perhaps TRBD2 as D gene, on 5 matching bases. The CDR3 corresponds to CASSVGKRAVTQYF. The DNA is TGTGCCAGCAGCGTTGGGAAGAGGGCAGTGACCCAGTACTTC.